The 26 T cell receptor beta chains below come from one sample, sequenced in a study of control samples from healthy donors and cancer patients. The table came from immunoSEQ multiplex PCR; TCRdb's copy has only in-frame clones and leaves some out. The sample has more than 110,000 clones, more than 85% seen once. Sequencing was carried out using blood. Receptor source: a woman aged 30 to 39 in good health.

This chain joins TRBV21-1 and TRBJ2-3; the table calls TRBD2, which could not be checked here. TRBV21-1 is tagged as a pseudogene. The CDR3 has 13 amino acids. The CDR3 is CASSKEESDTQYF. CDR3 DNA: TGTGCCAGCAGCAAAGAGGAGTCAGATACGCAGTATTTT.

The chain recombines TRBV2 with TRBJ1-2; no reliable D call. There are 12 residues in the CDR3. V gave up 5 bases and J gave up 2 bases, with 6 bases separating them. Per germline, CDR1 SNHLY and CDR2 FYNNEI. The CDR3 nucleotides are TGTGCCAGCAGTTCCGGGAACTATGGCTACACCTTC. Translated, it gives CASSSGNYGYTF.

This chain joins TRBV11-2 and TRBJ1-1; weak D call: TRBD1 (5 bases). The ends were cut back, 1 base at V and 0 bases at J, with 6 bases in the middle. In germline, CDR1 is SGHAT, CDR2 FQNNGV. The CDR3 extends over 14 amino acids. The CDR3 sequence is CASSLGTMNTEAFF. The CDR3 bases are TGTGCCAGCAGCTTAGGGACAATGAACACTGAAGCTTTCTTT.

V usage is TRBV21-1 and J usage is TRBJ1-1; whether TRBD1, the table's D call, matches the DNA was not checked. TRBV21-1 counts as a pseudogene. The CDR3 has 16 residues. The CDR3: CASSQPGVFMNTEAFF. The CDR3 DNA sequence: TGTGCCAGCAGCCAACCAGGGGTATTCATGAACACTGAAGCTTTCTTT.

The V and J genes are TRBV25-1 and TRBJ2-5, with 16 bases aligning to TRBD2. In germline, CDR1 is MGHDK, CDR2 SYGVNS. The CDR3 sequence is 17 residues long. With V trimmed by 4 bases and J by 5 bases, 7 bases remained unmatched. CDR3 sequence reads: CASSAGTSGRAGETQYF. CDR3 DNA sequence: TGTGCCAGCAGTGCCGGGACTAGCGGGAGGGCCGGGGAGACCCAGTACTTC.

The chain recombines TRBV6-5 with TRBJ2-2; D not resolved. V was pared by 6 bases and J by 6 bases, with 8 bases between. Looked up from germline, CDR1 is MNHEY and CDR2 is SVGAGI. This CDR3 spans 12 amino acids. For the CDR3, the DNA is TGTGCCAGCAGCCCCCATCCCGGGGAGCTGTTTTTT. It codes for CASSPHPGELFF.

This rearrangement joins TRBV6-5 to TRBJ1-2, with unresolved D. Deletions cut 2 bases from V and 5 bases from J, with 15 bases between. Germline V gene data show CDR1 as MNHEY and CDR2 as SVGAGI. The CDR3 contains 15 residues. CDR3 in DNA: TGTGCCAGCAGTTACCGGGATACCGGTCGGTATGGCTACACCTTC. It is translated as CASSYRDTGRYGYTF.

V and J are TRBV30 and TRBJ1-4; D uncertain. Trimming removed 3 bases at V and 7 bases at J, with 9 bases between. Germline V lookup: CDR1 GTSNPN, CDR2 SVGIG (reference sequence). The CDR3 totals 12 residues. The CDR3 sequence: CAWRSSGEKLFF. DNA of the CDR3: TGTGCCTGGAGGTCCTCAGGTGAAAAACTGTTTTTT. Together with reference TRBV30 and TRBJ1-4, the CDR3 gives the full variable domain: SQTIHQWPATLVQPVGSPLSLECTVEGTSNPNLYWYRQAAGRGLQLLFYSVGIGQISSEVPQNLSASRPQDRQFILSSKKLLLSDSGFYLCAWRSSGEKLFFGSGTQLSVL.

The CDR3 loop is CASSQRTTGGDGYTF. CDR3 nucleotide sequence: TGCGCCAGCAGCCAGAGAACGACAGGGGGCGATGGCTACACCTTC. The chain carries TRBV4-1 and TRBJ1-2; 10 bases line up with TRBD1. Trimming removed 3 bases from V and 6 bases from J; junction bases left unmatched: 7. The length of the CDR3 is 15 residues. Germline assignment: CDR1 MGHRA and CDR2 YSYEKL.

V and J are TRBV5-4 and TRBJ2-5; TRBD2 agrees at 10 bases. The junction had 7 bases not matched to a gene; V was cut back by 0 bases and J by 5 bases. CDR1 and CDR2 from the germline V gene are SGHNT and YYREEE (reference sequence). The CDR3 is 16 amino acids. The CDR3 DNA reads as TGTGCCAGCAGCTTGGATCTAGCGGGAGCCTGGGAGACCCAGTACTTC. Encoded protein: CASSLDLAGAWETQYF. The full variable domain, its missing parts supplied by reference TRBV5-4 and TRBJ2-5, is ETGVTQSPTHLIKTRGQQVTLRCSSQSGHNTVSWYQQALGQGPQFIFQYYREEENGRGNFPPRFSGLQFPNYSSELNVNALELDDSALYLCASSLDLAGAWETQYFGPGTRLLVL.

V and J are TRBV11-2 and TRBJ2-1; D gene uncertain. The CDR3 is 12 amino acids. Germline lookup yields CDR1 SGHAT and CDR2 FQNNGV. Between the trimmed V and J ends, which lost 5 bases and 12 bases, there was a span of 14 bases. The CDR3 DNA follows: TGTGCCAGCAGCCCGGTGTCCATCTCGCAGTTCTTC. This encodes CASSPVSISQFF.

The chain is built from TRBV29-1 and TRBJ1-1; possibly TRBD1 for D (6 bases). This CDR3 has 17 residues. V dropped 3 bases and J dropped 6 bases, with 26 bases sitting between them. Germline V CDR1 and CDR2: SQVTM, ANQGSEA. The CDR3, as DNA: TGCAGCGTTGAGCGATACAGGGTTGGGGTGGAGGCAGCTGAAGCTTTCTTT. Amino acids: CSVERYRVGVEAAEAFF.

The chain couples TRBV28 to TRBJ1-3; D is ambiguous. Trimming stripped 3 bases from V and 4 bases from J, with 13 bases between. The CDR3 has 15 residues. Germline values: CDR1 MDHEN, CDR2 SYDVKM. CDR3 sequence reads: CASSLVGVAGNTIYF. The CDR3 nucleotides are TGTGCCAGCAGTTTGGTCGGGGTGGCGGGAAACACCATATATTTT.

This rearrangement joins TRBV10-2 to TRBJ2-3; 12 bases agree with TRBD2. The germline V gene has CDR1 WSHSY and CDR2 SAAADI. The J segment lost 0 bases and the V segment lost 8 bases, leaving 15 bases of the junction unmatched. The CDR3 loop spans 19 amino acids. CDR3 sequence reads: CASSDLLAGGTSSTDTQYF. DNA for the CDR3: TGCGCCAGCTCCGACCTACTAGCGGGAGGAACCTCTAGCACAGATACGCAGTATTTT.

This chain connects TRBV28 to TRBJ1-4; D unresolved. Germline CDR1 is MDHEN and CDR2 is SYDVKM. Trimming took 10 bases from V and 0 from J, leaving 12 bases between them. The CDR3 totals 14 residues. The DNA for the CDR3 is TGTGCCACCAGCACCCCCGCAACTAATGAAAAACTGTTTTTT. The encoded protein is CATSTPATNEKLFF.

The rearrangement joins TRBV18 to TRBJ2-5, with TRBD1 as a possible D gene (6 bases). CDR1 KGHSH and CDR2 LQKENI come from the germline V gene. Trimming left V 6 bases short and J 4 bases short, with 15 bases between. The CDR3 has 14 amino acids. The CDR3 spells CASSLDWGPETQYF. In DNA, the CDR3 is TGTGCCAGCTCCCTTGATTGGGGGCCAGAGACCCAGTACTTC.

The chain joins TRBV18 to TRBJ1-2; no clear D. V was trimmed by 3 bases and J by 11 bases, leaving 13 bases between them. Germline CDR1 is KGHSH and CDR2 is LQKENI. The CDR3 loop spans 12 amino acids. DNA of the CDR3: TGTGCCAGCTCACCGGAGGCAGACTCTTACACCTTC. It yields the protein CASSPEADSYTF.

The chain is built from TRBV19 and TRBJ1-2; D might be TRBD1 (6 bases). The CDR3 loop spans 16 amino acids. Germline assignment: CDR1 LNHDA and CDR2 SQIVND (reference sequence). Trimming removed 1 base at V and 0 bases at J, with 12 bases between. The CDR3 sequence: CASSIAKQGPNYGYTF. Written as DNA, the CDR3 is TGTGCCAGTAGTATAGCGAAACAGGGTCCTAACTATGGCTACACCTTC.

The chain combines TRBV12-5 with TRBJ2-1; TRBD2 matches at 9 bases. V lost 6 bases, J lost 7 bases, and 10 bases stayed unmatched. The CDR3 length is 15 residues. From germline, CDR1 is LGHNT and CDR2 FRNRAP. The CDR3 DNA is TGTGCTAGTGGAGGTAGCGGGAGAGGAAGGAATGAGCAGTTCTTC. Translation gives CASGGSGRGRNEQFF.

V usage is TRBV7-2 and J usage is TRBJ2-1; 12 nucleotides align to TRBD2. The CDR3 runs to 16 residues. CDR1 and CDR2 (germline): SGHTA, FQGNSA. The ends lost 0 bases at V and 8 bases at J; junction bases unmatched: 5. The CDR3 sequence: CASSLAGTSGYDEQFF. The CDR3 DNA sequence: TGTGCCAGCAGCTTAGCCGGGACTAGCGGGTATGATGAGCAGTTCTTC.

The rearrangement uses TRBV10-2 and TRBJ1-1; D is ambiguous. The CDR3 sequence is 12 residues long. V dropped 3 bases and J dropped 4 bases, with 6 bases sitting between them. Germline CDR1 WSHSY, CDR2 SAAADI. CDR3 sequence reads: CASSDRATEAFF. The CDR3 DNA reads TGCGCCAGCAGTGACAGAGCCACTGAAGCTTTCTTT.

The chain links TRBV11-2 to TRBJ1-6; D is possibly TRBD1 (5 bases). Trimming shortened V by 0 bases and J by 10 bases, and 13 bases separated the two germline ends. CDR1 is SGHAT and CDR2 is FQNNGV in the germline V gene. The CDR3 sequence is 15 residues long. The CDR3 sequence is CASSLEGQGRSPLHF. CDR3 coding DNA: TGTGCCAGCAGCTTAGAGGGGCAGGGAAGGTCACCCCTCCACTTT.

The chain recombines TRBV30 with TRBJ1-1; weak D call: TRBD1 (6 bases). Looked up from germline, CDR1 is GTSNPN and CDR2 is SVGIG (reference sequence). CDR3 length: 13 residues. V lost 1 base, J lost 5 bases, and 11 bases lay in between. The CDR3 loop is CAWSGGARTEAFF. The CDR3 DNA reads TGTGCCTGGAGTGGGGGGGCTAGGACTGAAGCTTTCTTT.

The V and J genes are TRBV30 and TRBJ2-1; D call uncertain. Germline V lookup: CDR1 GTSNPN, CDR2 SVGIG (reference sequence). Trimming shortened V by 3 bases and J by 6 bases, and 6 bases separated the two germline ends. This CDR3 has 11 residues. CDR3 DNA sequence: TGTGCCTGGAGCGGGCGCAATGAGCAGTTCTTC. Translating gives CAWSGRNEQFF.

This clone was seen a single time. The chain's CDR3 is CASSFSLVGYEQFF. Here the CDR3 DNA reads TGTGCCAGCAGCTTTAGTCTAGTCGGCTATGAGCAGTTCTTC. The chain carries TRBV5-6 and TRBJ2-1; D ambiguous. The germline V and J ends were trimmed by 2 bases and 8 bases, with 14 bases remaining between them. In germline, CDR1 is SGHDT, CDR2 YYEEEE. The CDR3 is made up of 14 amino acids.

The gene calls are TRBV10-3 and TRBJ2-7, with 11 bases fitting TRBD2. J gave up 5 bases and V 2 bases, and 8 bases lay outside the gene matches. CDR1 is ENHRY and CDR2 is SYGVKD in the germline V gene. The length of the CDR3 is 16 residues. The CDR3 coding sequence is TGTGCCATCAGTGAGGCGACTAGCGGGACGTTCGACGAGCAGTACTTC. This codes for CAISEATSGTFDEQYF.